This TCR beta chain was captured by sequencing in a study of blood T cell repertoires in COVID-19. Profiled with immunoSEQ multiplex PCR; TCRdb holds only in-frame clones, not every one. The sample lists 190,000 or so clones; 80% to 90% were seen once. The V gene end was trimmed by 10 bases and the J gene end by 5 bases; junction bases not matched to a gene: 10. Germline V gene sequence: CDR1 MNHEY, CDR2 SMNVEV (reference sequence). The CDR3 is 15 amino acids. What was sequenced was PBMCs or T cells enriched from blood (not recorded which). The chain couples TRBV27 to TRBJ2-3; 12 nucleotides align to TRBD2. This TCR was recovered from a man between 18 and 35 years old with acute COVID-19. The CDR3 is CATSGLAGGLDTQYF. The CDR3 DNA reads as TGTGCCACTTCCGGGCTAGCGGGAGGGTTAGATACGCAGTATTTT.